The 26 T cell receptor beta chains listed next were all sequenced from one sample in a study of T-cell memory formation after mild COVID-19. TCRdb itself ran the 5' RACE reads through MiXCR, one entry per CDR3 protein. The sample consists of 170,000 or so distinct CDR3 sequences, roughly 23% of them appearing once. Sequencing was carried out using PBMCs or a T cell subset sorted from them (not recorded which). These receptor sequences come from an adult woman who had mild COVID-19 (a few samples of this study predate the infection). Cell type and time point are not known.

The chain links TRBV7-6 to TRBJ2-1, with 9 bases identical to TRBD2. The V segment lost 1 base and the J segment 2 bases; nucleotides outside the gene matches: 3. Germline V gene data show CDR1 as SGHVS and CDR2 as FNYEAQ. The CDR3 spans 16 residues. The CDR3 nucleotides are TGTGCCAGCAGCTTAGTTGCTAGCGGGGCCTACAATGAGCAGTTCTTC. Translating it yields CASSLVASGAYNEQFF.

The sample holds a few counts of this clonotype. At one end the junction does not follow the germline gene, possibly because of a read error. The chain carries TRBV10-3 and TRBJ1-2; D perhaps matches TRBD1 (5 bases). The CDR3 has 10 amino acids. CDR1 is ENHRY, CDR2 SYGVKD, per germline. DNA of the CDR3: TGTGCCATCAGTGACTGGGACGGACCCTTC. Translation gives CAISDWDGPF.

This clonotype was seen a few times. The chain uses TRBV12-3 or TRBV12-4 and TRBJ2-1; TRBD2 matches 8 bases. V lost 7 bases and J lost 4; bases outside the gene matches: 3. The CDR3 loop spans 13 amino acids. For the CDR3, the DNA is TGTGCCAGCACGAGCGGGGGTTACAATGAGCAGTTCTTC. Translated, it gives CASTSGGYNEQFF.

This clonotype came up a few times. The rearrangement links TRBV24-1 to TRBJ2-1; maybe TRBD1 (6 bases). The V end lost 9 bases, the J end lost 4 bases, and 12 bases lay between the germline ends. Germline V lookup: CDR1 KGHDR, CDR2 SFDVKD. The CDR3 length is 13 residues. CDR3 in amino acids: CATGAGEYNEQFF. CDR3 DNA: TGTGCCACCGGCGCAGGGGAGTACAATGAGCAGTTCTTC.

The chain is built from TRBV7-9 and TRBJ2-5; 9 nucleotides line up with TRBD1. This CDR3 is 12 amino acids long. The V gene's germline CDR1 is SEHNR and CDR2 FQNEAQ (reference sequence). The V gene end was trimmed by 5 bases and the J gene end by 5 bases; junction bases not matched to a gene: 0. CDR3 nucleotides: TGTGCCAGCAGCGGACAGGGGGAGACCCAGTACTTC. Translating it yields CASSGQGETQYF.

The chain recombines TRBV4-1 with TRBJ2-1, with 9 bases lining up with TRBD2. V was pared by 1 base and J by 6 bases, with 7 bases of the junction left unmatched. This CDR3 has 16 amino acids. Germline V gives CDR1 MGHRA, CDR2 YSYEKL. The CDR3 reads CASSQGAGGGSNEQFF. The CDR3, as DNA: TGCGCCAGCAGCCAAGGAGCGGGGGGAGGTAGCAATGAGCAGTTCTTC.

This clonotype was seen a few times. The V gene is TRBV30, the J gene TRBJ2-1, with D hard to call. Germline loops: CDR1 GTSNPN, CDR2 SVGIG (reference sequence). V dropped 1 base and J dropped 9 bases, with 13 bases sitting between them. The CDR3 runs 13 residues. The CDR3 nucleotides read TGTGCCTGGAGTGAGCAGGTGCACACTGAGCAGTTCTTC. Translated: CAWSEQVHTEQFF.

The chain couples TRBV30 to TRBJ1-2; D not resolved. V lost 0 bases to trimming and J lost 7 bases, with 9 bases between them. CDR1 is GTSNPN, CDR2 SVGIG, per germline (reference sequence). The CDR3 totals 12 residues. CDR3 DNA sequence: TGTGCCTGGAGTGTCAGCAGCGGTGGCTACACCTTC. Protein sequence: CAWSVSSGGYTF.

V usage is TRBV7-9 and J usage is TRBJ2-1; D unclear. The V gene lost 5 bases and the J gene lost 2 bases, with 13 bases spanning the gap. Germline-derived CDR1 and CDR2 are SEHNR and FQNEAQ (reference sequence). This CDR3 is 15 amino acids long. The CDR3 sequence is CASSVLADPYNEQFF. The CDR3 DNA sequence: TGTGCCAGCAGCGTCTTAGCCGATCCCTACAATGAGCAGTTCTTC.

This clonotype was counted many times. The chain uses TRBV12-3 or TRBV12-4 and TRBJ2-3; D is ambiguous. Trimming took 6 bases from V and 4 from J, leaving 14 bases between them. This CDR3 contains 14 residues. Here the CDR3 reads CASSPLGPPDTQYF. The CDR3 nucleotides read TGTGCCAGCAGCCCCCTCGGCCCGCCAGATACGCAGTATTTT.

This clonotype showed up just a few times. The V and J genes are TRBV20-1 and TRBJ2-2, with 7 bases that match TRBD2. The ends lost 1 base at V and 3 bases at J; junction bases unmatched: 2. This CDR3 has 14 residues. In germline, CDR1 is DFQATT, CDR2 SNEGSKA (reference sequence). The DNA for the CDR3 is TGCAGTGCTAGAGCTACTAGCGACACCGGGGAGCTGTTTTTT. It yields the protein CSARATSDTGELFF.

The chain is built from TRBV7-3 and TRBJ1-1; perhaps TRBD1 as D (5 bases). Trimming removed 6 bases from V and 1 base from J, with 21 bases in between. In germline, CDR1 is SGHTA, CDR2 FQGTGA. This CDR3 spans 17 amino acids. CDR3 coding DNA: TGTGCCAGCAGGGGATTTGCTCCGGGACCGAAGAACACTGAAGCTTTCTTT. The encoded protein is CASRGFAPGPKNTEAFF.

This clonotype has a handful of counts. The CDR3 sequence: CASSHPPSRGSEAFF. The CDR3 DNA follows: TGTGCCAGCAGCCACCCCCCCTCAAGGGGGAGTGAAGCTTTCTTT. J is TRBJ1-1 and V is TRBV12-3 or TRBV12-4, with D maybe TRBD1 (6 bases). The CDR3 is 15 amino acids. Trimming took 6 bases from V and 7 from J, leaving 21 bases between them.

This clonotype was picked up a small number of times. The chain joins TRBV13 to TRBJ1-2; tentative D call: TRBD1 (5 bases). V was pared by 5 bases and J by 1 base, with 20 bases between. The CDR3 sequence is 17 residues long. Germline CDR1 is PRHDT and CDR2 is FYEKMQ (reference sequence). CDR3 region: CASSRRGEGRDNYGYTF. The CDR3 bases are TGTGCCAGCAGCCGGAGGGGAGAAGGGCGGGATAACTATGGCTACACCTTC.

This clonotype was seen more than once but under ten times. This chain links TRBV7-9 with TRBJ2-3; D is ambiguous. The CDR3 contains 15 residues. Germline-derived CDR1 and CDR2 are SEHNR and FQNEAQ (reference sequence). Trimming removed 5 bases at V and 2 bases at J, with 14 bases between. The CDR3 nucleotides read TGTGCCAGCAGCCTGGGCTTCTATGACACAGATACGCAGTATTTT. Its protein product is CASSLGFYDTDTQYF.

The chain carries TRBV12-3 or TRBV12-4 and TRBJ1-1; 9 bases are shared with TRBD1. The V and J ends lost 7 bases and 4 bases, in that order; junction bases with no gene match: 10. The CDR3 covers 15 residues. The CDR3, as DNA: TGTGCCAGCACCCCCGGGACAGGGAGCGCCACTGAAGCTTTCTTT. This sequence encodes CASTPGTGSATEAFF.

This clonotype was seen a handful of times. The chain carries TRBV6-1 and TRBJ1-2; TRBD1 is a possible D gene (5 bases). Germline lookup yields CDR1 MNHNS and CDR2 SASEGT. V was shortened by 3 bases and J by 6 bases, with 11 bases between the two germline ends. The CDR3 runs to 13 residues. DNA for the CDR3: TGTGCCAGCAGTGAGGGGGAGTCGGATGGCTACACCTTC. Protein product: CASSEGESDGYTF.

The chain has TRBV30 and TRBJ2-1, with unresolved D. There are 12 residues in the CDR3. Germline V lookup: CDR1 GTSNPN, CDR2 SVGIG (reference sequence). Trimming removed 1 base from V and 5 bases from J, with 6 bases in between. CDR3 nucleotides: TGTGCCTGGAGTGGGACCAACAATGAGCAGTTCTTC. The encoded protein is CAWSGTNNEQFF.

The chain is built from TRBV7-9 and TRBJ2-7; TRBD2 agrees at 8 bases. The CDR3 is 13 amino acids. Germline trimming cut 5 bases from V and 3 bases from J; bases unmatched to any gene: 3. The germline CDR1 and CDR2 sequences are SEHNR and FQNEAQ (reference sequence). The CDR3 reads CASSPTSDYEQYF. The CDR3 DNA reads as TGTGCCAGCAGCCCGACTAGCGACTACGAGCAGTACTTC.

V and J are TRBV3-1 and TRBJ1-6; D ambiguous. The CDR3 sequence is 16 residues long. Looked up from germline, CDR1 is LGHDT and CDR2 is YNNKEL (reference sequence). Trimming took 0 bases from V and 0 from J, leaving 6 bases between them. Here the CDR3 reads CASSQDPLSYNSPLHF. CDR3 sequence (DNA): TGTGCCAGCAGCCAAGACCCCCTCTCCTATAATTCACCCCTCCACTTT. Full variable domain (outside the CDR3, taken from reference TRBV3-1 and TRBJ1-6): DTAVSQTPKYLVTQMGNDKSIKCEQNLGHDTMYWYKQDSKKFLKIMFSYNNKELIINETVPNRFSPKSPDKAHLNLHINSLELGDSAVYFCASSQDPLSYNSPLHFGNGTRLTVT.

This clonotype was seen only a few times. The rearrangement uses TRBV6-6 and TRBJ2-1; D possibly corresponds to TRBD1 (5 bases). Germline CDR1 and CDR2: MNHNY and SVGAGI (reference sequence). V was trimmed by 0 bases and J by 1 base, leaving 16 bases between them. The CDR3 has 18 residues. The CDR3 region has the DNA TGTGCCAGCAGTTACTCTCCCATCCAAGGGGTGTCCTACAATGAGCAGTTCTTC. Translation: CASSYSPIQGVSYNEQFF.

The chain links TRBV12-3 or TRBV12-4 to TRBJ1-5, with D uncertain. This CDR3 region has 16 residues. V lost 0 bases and J lost 3, with 12 bases in between. For the CDR3, the DNA is TGTGCCAGCAGTTTAGCTGAAGGCTACTCCAATCAGCCCCAGCATTTT. This encodes CASSLAEGYSNQPQHF.

This clonotype has a handful of counts. The chain has TRBV2 and TRBJ2-5; 7 positions match TRBD2. The V and J ends lost 6 bases and 5 bases, in that order; junction bases with no gene match: 12. Looked up from germline, CDR1 is SNHLY and CDR2 is FYNNEI. This CDR3 region has 15 residues. CDR3 DNA sequence: TGTGCCAGCAGATCTCAGAGCGGGGCCCGGGAGACCCAGTACTTC. Its translation is CASRSQSGARETQYF. Using reference TRBV2 and TRBJ2-5 for the parts outside the CDR3, the full variable domain is EPEVTQTPSHQVTQMGQEVILRCVPISNHLYFYWYRQILGQKVEFLVSFYNNEISEKSEIFDDQFSVERPDGSNFTLKIRSTKLEDSAMYFCASRSQSGARETQYFGPGTRLLVL.

The table lists this clonotype with a few counts. The gene calls are TRBV7-9 and TRBJ2-7; 14 bases agree with TRBD2. Per the germline V gene, CDR1 is SEHNR and CDR2 is FQNEAQ (reference sequence). Trimming cost V 5 bases and J 5 bases; bases outside gene matches: 5. This CDR3 is 15 amino acids long. The CDR3 coding sequence is TGTGCCAGCAGCCCCCAGGGACTAGCGGGAGACGAGCAGTACTTC. Translating gives CASSPQGLAGDEQYF.

The rearrangement uses TRBV6-5 and TRBJ1-1; no clear D. The V end lost 5 bases, the J end lost 10 bases, and 17 bases lay between the germline ends. Germline V CDR1 and CDR2: MNHEY, SVGAGI. The CDR3 runs to 13 residues. The CDR3 region is CASSPGNSPVAFF. CDR3 DNA: TGTGCCAGCAGTCCCGGCAACTCCCCGGTAGCTTTCTTT.

This clonotype appeared a few times. This rearrangement joins TRBV12-3 or TRBV12-4 to TRBJ2-7, with 10 bases identical to TRBD1. There are 17 residues in the CDR3. The ends lost 3 bases at V and 5 bases at J; junction bases unmatched: 13. DNA for the CDR3: TGTGCCAGCAGTTTCATCGCCCTCGGACAGGGGGACAACGAGCAGTACTTC. It encodes CASSFIALGQGDNEQYF.